This T cell receptor (beta chain) was recovered during a study of blood T cell repertoires in COVID-19. Background on the study: The analysed material was cDNA or gDNA that came from T cells, B-cell-depleted T cells, or PBMCs.

The trim removed 3 bases at V and 4 bases at J, leaving 10 bases unmatched. The CDR3 length is 15 residues. Germline CDR1 SQVTM, CDR2 ANQGSEA. This clone was recorded many times. Sequenced by immunoSEQ multiplex PCR; TCRdb stores in-frame clones only, minus some. The table has about 250,000 clones, approximately 88% seen once. Patients of the Seattle cohort, enrolled during active infection, were followed longitudinally. The TCR sequence derives from a woman aged 25 to 39 with COVID-19, enrolled during active disease. Sequencing was carried out using peripheral blood. The chain links TRBV29-1 to TRBJ1-2; 8 nucleotides line up with TRBD1. The CDR3 nucleotides are TGCAGCGTTGACCTAGGACAGGGTGGGGTCTATGGCTACACCTTC. Residues: CSVDLGQGGVYGYTF.